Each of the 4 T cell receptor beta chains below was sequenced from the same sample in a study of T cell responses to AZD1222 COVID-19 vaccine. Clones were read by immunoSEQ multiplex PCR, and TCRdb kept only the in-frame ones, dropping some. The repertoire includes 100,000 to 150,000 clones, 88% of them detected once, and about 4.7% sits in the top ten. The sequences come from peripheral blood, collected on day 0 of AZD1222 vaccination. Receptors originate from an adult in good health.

CDR3 nucleotides: TGCGCCAGCAGCCAAGATCCGGCAGCCTCGGGGACCCAGTACTTC. Its protein is CASSQDPAASGTQYF. V gene TRBV4-1 combines with J gene TRBJ2-5; D is undetermined. The CDR3 consists of 15 residues. Germline V gives CDR1 MGHRA, CDR2 YSYEKL. V dropped 0 bases and J dropped 7 bases, with 15 bases sitting between them.

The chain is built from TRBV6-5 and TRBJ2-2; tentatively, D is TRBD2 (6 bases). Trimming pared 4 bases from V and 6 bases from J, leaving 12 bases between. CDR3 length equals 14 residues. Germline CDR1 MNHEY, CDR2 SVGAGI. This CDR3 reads CASSSLPGAGELFF. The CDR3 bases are TGTGCCAGCAGTTCCCTACCGGGAGCCGGGGAGCTGTTTTTT.

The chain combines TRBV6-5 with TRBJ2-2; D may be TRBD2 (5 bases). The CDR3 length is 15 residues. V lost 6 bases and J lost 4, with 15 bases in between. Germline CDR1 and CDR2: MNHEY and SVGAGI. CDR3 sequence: CASRNPVGSTGELFF. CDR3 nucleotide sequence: TGTGCCAGCAGGAACCCGGTGGGGAGCACCGGGGAGCTGTTTTTT.

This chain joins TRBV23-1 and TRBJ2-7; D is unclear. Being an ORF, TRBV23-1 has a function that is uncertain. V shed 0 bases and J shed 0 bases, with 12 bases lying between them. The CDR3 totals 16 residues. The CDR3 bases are TGCGCCAGCAGTCAATCCCGGCAGGAAAGCTCCTACGAGCAGTACTTC. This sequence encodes CASSQSRQESSYEQYF.